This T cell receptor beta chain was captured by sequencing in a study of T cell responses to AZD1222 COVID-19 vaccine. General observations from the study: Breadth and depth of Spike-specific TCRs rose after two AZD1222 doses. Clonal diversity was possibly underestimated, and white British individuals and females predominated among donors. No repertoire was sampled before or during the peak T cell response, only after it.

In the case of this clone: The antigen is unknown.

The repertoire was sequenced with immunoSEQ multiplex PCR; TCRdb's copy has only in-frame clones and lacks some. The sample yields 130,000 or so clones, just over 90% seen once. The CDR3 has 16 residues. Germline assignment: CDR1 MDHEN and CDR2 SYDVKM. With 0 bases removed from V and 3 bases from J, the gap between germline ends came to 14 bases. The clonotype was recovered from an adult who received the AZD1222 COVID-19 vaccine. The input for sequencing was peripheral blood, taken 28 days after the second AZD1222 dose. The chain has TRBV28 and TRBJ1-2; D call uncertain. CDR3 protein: CASSLWGRHTDYGYTF. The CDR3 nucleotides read TGTGCCAGCAGTTTATGGGGTCGGCACACGGACTATGGCTACACCTTC.